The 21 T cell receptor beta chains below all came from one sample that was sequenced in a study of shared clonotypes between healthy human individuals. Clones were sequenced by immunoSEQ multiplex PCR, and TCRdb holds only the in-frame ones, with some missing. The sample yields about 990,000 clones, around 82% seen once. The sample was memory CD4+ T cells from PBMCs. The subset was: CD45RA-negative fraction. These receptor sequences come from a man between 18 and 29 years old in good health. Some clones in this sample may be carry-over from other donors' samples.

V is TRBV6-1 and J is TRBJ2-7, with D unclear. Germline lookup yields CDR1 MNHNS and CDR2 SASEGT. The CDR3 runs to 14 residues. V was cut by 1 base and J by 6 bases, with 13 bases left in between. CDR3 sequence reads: CASSEVVGRLEQYF. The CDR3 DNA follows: TGTGCCAGCAGTGAAGTAGTAGGCCGCCTCGAGCAGTACTTC.

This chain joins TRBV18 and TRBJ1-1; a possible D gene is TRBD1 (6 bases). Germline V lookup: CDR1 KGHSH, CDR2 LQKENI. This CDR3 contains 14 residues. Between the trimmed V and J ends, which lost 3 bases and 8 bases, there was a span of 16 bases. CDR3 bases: TGTGCCAGCTCACCCAACATACAGGGACCCGAAGCTTTCTTT. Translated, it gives CASSPNIQGPEAFF. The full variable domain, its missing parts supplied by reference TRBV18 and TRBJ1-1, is NAGVMQNPRHLVRRRGQEARLRCSPMKGHSHVYWYRQLPEEGLKFMVYLQKENIIDESGMPKERFSAEFPKEGPSILRIQQVVRGDSAAYFCASSPNIQGPEAFFGQGTRLTVV.

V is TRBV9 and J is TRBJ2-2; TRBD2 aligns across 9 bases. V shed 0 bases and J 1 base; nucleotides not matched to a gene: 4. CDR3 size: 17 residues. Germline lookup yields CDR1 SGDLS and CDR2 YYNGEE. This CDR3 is CASSVAAGGGNTGELFF. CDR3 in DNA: TGTGCCAGCAGCGTAGCGGCGGGAGGGGGGAACACCGGGGAGCTGTTTTTT.

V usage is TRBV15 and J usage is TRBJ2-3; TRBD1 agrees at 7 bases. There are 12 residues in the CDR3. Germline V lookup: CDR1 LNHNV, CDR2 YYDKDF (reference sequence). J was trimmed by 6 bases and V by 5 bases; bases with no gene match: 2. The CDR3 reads CATSPRGDTQYF. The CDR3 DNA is TGTGCCACCAGCCCCAGGGGGGATACGCAGTATTTT.

Written as DNA, the CDR3 is TGTGCCAGCTCACTCATTACAGGGGGACGGAACACTGAAGCTTTCTTT. It yields the protein CASSLITGGRNTEAFF. The V gene is TRBV18, the J gene TRBJ1-1; TRBD1 matches 8 bases. Losses at the gene ends were 4 bases for V and 1 base for J; bases not matched to a gene: 8. CDR3 length equals 16 residues. In germline, CDR1 is KGHSH, CDR2 LQKENI.

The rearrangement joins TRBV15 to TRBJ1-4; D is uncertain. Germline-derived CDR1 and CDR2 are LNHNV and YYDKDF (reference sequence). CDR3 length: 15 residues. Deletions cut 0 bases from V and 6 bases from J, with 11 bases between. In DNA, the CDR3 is TGTGCCACCAGCAGAGATGGGCAATTTTATGAAAAACTGTTTTTT. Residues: CATSRDGQFYEKLFF. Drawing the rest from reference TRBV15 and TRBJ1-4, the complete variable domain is DAMVIQNPRYQVTQFGKPVTLSCSQTLNHNVMYWYQQKSSQAPKLLFHYYDKDFNNEADTPDNFQSRRPNTSFCFLDIRSPGLGDTAMYLCATSRDGQFYEKLFFGSGTQLSVL.

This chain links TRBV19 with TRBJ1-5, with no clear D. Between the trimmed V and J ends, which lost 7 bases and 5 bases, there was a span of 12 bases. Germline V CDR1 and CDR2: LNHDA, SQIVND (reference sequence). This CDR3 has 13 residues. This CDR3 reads CASTLYPYQPQHF. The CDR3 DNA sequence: TGTGCCAGTACCCTATATCCGTATCAGCCCCAGCATTTT. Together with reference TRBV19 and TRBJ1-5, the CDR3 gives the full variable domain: DGGITQSPKYLFRKEGQNVTLSCEQNLNHDAMYWYRQDPGQGLRLIYYSQIVNDFQKGDIAEGYSVSREKKESFPLTVTSAQKNPTAFYLCASTLYPYQPQHFGDGTRLSIL.

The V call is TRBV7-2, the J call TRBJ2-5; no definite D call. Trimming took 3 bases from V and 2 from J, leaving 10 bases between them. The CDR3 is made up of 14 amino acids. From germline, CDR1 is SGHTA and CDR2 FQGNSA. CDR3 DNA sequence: TGTGCCAGCAGCTTCAATGGTGGGCAAGAGACCCAGTACTTC. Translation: CASSFNGGQETQYF.

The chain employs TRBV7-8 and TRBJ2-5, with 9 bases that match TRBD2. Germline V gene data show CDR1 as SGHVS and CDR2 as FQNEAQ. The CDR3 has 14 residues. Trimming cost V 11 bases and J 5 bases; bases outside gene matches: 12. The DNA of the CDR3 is TGTGCCTGCCGAACCCGAGCGGGAGGCGAGACCCAGTACTTC. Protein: CACRTRAGGETQYF.

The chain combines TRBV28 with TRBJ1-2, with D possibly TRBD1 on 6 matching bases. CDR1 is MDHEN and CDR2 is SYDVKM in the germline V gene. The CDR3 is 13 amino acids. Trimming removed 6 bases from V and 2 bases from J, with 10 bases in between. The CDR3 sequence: CASRDTGNYGYTF. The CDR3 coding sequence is TGTGCCAGCAGGGATACAGGGAACTATGGCTACACCTTC.

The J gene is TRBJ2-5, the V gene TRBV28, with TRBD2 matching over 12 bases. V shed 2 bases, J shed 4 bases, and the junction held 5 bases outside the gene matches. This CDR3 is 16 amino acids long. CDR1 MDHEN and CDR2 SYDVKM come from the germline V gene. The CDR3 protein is CASSLKLAGGGETQYF. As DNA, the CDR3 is TGTGCCAGCAGTTTAAAACTAGCGGGAGGTGGAGAGACCCAGTACTTC.

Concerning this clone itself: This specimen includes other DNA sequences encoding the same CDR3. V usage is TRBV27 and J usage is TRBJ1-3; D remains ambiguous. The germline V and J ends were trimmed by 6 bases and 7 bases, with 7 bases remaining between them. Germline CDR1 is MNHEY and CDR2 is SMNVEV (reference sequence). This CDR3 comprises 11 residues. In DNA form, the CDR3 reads TGTGCCAGCAGGGGAGGTAACACCATATATTTT. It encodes CASRGGNTIYF.

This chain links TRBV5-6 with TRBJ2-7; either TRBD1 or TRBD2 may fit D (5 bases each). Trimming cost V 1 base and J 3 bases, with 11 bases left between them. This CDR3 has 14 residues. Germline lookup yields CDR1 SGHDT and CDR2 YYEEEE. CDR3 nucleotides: TGTGCCAGCAGCTTGAGCGGCAGGGACTACGAGCAGTACTTC. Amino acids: CASSLSGRDYEQYF.

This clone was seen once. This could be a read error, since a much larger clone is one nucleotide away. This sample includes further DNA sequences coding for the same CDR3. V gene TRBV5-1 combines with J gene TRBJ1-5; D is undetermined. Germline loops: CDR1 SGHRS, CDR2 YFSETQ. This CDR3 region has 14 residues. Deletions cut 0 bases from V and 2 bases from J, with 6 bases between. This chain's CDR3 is CASSLDGGNQPQHF. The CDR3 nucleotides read TGCGCCAGCAGCTTGGACGGGGGCAATCAGCCCCAGCATTTT.

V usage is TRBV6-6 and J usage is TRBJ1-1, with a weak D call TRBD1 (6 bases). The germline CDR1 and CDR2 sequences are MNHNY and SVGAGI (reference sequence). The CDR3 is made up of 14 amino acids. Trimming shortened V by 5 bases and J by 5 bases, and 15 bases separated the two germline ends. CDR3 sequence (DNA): TGTGCCAGCAGTCAACACACAGGGTCGACTGAAGCTTTCTTT. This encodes CASSQHTGSTEAFF.

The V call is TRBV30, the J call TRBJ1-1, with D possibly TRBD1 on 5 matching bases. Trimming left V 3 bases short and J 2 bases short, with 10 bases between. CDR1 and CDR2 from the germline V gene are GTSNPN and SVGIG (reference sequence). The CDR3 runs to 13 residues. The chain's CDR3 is CAWSEGPNTEAFF. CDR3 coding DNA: TGTGCCTGGAGCGAGGGACCTAACACTGAAGCTTTCTTT. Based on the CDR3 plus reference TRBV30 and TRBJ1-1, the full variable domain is SQTIHQWPATLVQPVGSPLSLECTVEGTSNPNLYWYRQAAGRGLQLLFYSVGIGQISSEVPQNLSASRPQDRQFILSSKKLLLSDSGFYLCAWSEGPNTEAFFGQGTRLTVV.

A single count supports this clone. The CDR3 loop reads CATGLRDRGHEQYF. DNA of the CDR3: TGTGCCACAGGCCTCCGGGACAGGGGACACGAGCAGTACTTC. The V and J genes are TRBV10-3 and TRBJ2-7, with 10 bases that match TRBD1. The CDR3 loop spans 14 amino acids. Germline assignment: CDR1 ENHRY and CDR2 SYGVKD. The V gene end was trimmed by 10 bases and the J gene end by 5 bases; junction bases not matched to a gene: 11.

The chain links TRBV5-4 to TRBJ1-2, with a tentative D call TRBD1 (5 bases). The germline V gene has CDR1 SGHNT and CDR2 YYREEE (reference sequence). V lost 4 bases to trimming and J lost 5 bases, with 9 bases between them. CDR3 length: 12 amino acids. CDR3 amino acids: CASSPGGYGYTF. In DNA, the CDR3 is TGTGCCAGCAGCCCCGGGGGGTATGGCTACACCTTC.

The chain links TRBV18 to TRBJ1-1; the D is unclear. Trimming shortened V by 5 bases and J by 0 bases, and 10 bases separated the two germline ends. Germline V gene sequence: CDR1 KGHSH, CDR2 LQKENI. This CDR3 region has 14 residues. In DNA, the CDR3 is TGTGCCAGCTCATTCGCCTATATGAACACTGAAGCTTTCTTT. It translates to CASSFAYMNTEAFF.

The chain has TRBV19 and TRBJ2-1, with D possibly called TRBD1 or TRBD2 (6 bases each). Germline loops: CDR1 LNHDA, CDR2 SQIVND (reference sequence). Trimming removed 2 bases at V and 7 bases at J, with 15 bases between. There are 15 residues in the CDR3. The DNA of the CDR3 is TGTGCCAGTAGTATATTGCCGGGGGCGCCGAATGAGCAGTTCTTC. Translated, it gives CASSILPGAPNEQFF. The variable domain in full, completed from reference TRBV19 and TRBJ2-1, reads DGGITQSPKYLFRKEGQNVTLSCEQNLNHDAMYWYRQDPGQGLRLIYYSQIVNDFQKGDIAEGYSVSREKKESFPLTVTSAQKNPTAFYLCASSILPGAPNEQFFGPGTRLTVL.

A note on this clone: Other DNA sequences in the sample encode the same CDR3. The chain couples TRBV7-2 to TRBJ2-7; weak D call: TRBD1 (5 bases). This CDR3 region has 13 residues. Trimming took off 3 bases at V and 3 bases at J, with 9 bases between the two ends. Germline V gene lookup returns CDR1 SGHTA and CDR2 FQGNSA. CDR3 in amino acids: CASSLQGHYEQYF. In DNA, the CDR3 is TGTGCCAGCAGCTTGCAGGGCCACTACGAGCAGTACTTC.